This record looks at one T cell receptor beta chain sequence and its context. The data stem from a study of shared T cell receptors in the human thymus. With 0 bases removed from V and 5 bases from J, the gap between germline ends came to 11 bases. Germline V gives CDR1 SGHDN, CDR2 FVKESK. The CDR3 totals 14 residues. Profiled with immunoSEQ multiplex PCR; TCRdb holds only in-frame clones, not every one. The sample carries roughly 410,000 clones, 85% to 95% recorded once. The rearrangement joins TRBV14 to TRBJ2-7, with a tentative D call TRBD1 (6 bases). The sample taken for sequencing was thymocytes. The receptor's source is a human donor. This CDR3 reads CASSQDQGGDEQYF. The CDR3 DNA follows: TGTGCCAGCAGCCAAGACCAAGGGGGAGACGAGCAGTACTTC.